This T cell receptor (beta chain) was identified during a study of regulatory T cells in long-lasting Graves disease. Across the whole study: Persistent Graves' disease required over 5 years of antithyroid drugs and positive TSH receptor antibodies. Points from the study as a whole: With persistent disease, TRBV28, TRBJ1-2 and TRBJ2-5 were the favored segments.

This clonotype has more than one count but fewer than ten. Its antigen is unidentified. With iRepertoire HTBI primers and Arm-PCR of CDR3 regions, TCR beta libraries were built. A single record per CDR3 protein comes from TCRdb applying MiXCR to the multiplex PCR reads. This table has 600,000 to 850,000 distinct CDR3 sequences, roughly 30% appearing once. V gave up 5 bases and J gave up 5 bases; unmatched junction bases: 8. This CDR3 spans 14 amino acids. Germline CDR1 is DFQATT and CDR2 is SNEGSKA (reference sequence). Documented time point: persistent/refractory GD, antithyroid drugs over 5 years with positive TRAb. PBMC RNA served as the TCR library source. The source of the patients was an endocrinology department in Xi'an, China.

Sample: peripheral blood mononuclear cells (PBMCs), taken when the disease was refractory, from a patient treated with antithyroid drugs. V usage is TRBV20-1 and J usage is TRBJ1-1; 10 nucleotides line up with TRBD1. The TCR sequence derives from a female donor with Graves disease. The CDR3 region is CSAFSTGGRTEAFF. The CDR3 DNA sequence: TGCAGTGCTTTTTCGACAGGGGGCAGAACTGAAGCTTTCTTT.